This T cell receptor (beta chain) was captured by sequencing in a study of shared clonotypes between healthy human individuals. Only in-frame clones appear in the TCRdb table, and some are missing; sequencing was by immunoSEQ multiplex PCR. Among over 850,000 clones listed, 78% were seen once. Of note for this clone: Its antigen is unidentified.

Trimming left V 5 bases short and J 6 bases short, with 11 bases between. Per germline, CDR1 SGHAT and CDR2 FQNNGV. The CDR3 totals 13 residues. The study, taken as a whole, reports: As a rule, naive subsets had a larger estimated richness than memory subsets.

V usage is TRBV11-2 and J usage is TRBJ1-5; D remains ambiguous. Input material: memory CD4+ T cells from PBMCs. Subset of the sample: CD45RA-negative fraction. This receptor was obtained from a man younger than 35 in good health. Some clones in this sample may be carry-over from other donors' samples. The CDR3 DNA follows: TGTGCCAGCAGCGTTGACGGGAGTCAGCCCCAGCATTTT. As protein: CASSVDGSQPQHF.